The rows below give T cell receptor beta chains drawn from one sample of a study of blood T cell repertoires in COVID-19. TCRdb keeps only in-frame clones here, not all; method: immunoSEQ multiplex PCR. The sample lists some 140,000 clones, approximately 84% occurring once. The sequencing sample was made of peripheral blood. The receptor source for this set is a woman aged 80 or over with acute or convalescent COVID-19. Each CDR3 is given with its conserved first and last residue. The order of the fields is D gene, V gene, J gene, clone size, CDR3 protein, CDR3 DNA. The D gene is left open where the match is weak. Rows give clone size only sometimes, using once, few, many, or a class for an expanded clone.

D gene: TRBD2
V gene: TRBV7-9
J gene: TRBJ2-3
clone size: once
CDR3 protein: CASSLPAGGLYF
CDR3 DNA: TGTGCCAGCAGCTTACCAGCGGGGGGGTTGTATTTT

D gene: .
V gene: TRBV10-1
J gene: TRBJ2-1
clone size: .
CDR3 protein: CASSQQGGSDEQFF
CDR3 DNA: TGCGCCAGCAGCCAACAGGGGGGGTCCGATGAGCAGTTCTTC

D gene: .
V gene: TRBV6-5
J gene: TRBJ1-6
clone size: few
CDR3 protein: CASSYSSWGGNSPLHF
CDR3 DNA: TGTGCCAGCAGTTACTCGAGTTGGGGCGGTAATTCACCCCTCCACTTT

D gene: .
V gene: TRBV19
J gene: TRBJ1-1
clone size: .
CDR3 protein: CASSRLGARNTEAFF
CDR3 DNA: TGTGCCAGTAGTAGGCTTGGGGCGCGGAACACTGAAGCTTTCTTT

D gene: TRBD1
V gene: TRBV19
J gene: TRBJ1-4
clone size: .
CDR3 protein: CASSIRTGRNEKLFF
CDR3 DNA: TGTGCCAGTAGTATACGGACAGGGAGAAATGAAAAACTGTTTTTT

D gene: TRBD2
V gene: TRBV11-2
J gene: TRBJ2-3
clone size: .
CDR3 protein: CASSLGGGSRDTQYF
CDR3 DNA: TGTGCCAGCAGCTTAGGTGGCGGGAGTAGAGATACGCAGTATTTT

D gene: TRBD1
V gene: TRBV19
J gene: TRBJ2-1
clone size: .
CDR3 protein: CASSALRDRGQGEQFF
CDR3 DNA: TGTGCCAGTAGTGCTCTCCGGGACAGGGGGCAGGGGGAGCAGTTCTTC

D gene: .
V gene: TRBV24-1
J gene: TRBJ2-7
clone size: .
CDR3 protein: CATSDWTPPDRYYEQYF
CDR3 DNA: TGTGCCACCAGTGATTGGACCCCTCCTGACAGATACTACGAGCAGTACTTC

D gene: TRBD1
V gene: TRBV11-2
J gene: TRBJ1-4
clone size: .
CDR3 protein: CASSPTGQGAEKLFF
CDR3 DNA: TGTGCCAGCAGCCCAACGGGACAGGGGGCGGAAAAACTGTTTTTT

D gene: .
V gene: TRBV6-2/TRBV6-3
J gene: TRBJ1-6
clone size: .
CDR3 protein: CASSRGTLGSPLHF
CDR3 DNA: TGTGCCAGCAGCCGCGGGACTCTGGGTTCACCCCTCCACTTT

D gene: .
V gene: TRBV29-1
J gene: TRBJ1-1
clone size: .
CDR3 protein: CSAILGSVTEAFF
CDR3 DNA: TGCAGCGCGATTTTGGGTAGCGTCACTGAAGCTTTCTTT

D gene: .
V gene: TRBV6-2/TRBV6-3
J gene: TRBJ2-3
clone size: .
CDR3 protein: CASSDPGLTDTQYF
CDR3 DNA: TGTGCCAGCAGTGATCCGGGGTTGACAGATACGCAGTATTTT

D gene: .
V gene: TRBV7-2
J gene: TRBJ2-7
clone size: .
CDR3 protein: CASTNTYEQYF
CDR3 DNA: TGTGCCAGCACCAACACCTACGAGCAGTACTTC

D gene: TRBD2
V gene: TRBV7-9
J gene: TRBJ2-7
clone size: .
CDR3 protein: CASSLEAGVPYEQYF
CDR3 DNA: TGTGCCAGCAGCTTAGAGGCGGGAGTGCCCTACGAGCAGTACTTC

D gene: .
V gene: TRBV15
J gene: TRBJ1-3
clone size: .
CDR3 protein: CATSRAHPSSGNTIYF
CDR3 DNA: TGTGCCACCAGCAGAGCGCACCCCAGCTCTGGAAACACCATATATTTT

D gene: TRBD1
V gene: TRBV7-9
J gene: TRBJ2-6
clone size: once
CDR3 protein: CASSLGPGQGTGANVLTF
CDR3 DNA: TGTGCCAGCAGCTTAGGACCGGGACAGGGTACTGGGGCCAACGTCCTGACTTTC

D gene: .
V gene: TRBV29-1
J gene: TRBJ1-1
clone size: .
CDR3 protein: CSVETGMNTEAFF
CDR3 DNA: TGCAGCGTTGAAACAGGGATGAACACTGAAGCTTTCTTT

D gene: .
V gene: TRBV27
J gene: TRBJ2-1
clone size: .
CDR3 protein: CASSPWVTSGNEQFF
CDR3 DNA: TGTGCCAGCAGTCCGTGGGTTACCTCGGGCAATGAGCAGTTCTTC

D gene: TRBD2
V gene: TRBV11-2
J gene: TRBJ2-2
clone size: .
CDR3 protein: CASSNRGVTGELFF
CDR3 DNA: TGTGCCAGCAGTAACCGGGGGGTCACCGGGGAGCTGTTTTTT

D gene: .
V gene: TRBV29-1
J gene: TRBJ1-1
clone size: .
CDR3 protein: CSVEVGAPAFF
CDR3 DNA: TGCAGCGTTGAAGTGGGGGCACCCGCTTTCTTT

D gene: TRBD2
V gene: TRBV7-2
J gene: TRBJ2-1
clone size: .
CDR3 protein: CASSLARGGFNEQFF
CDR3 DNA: TGTGCCAGCAGCTTAGCGCGGGGGGGCTTCAATGAGCAGTTCTTC

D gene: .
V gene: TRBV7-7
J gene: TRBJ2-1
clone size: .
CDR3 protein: CASSLAQGDYNEQFF
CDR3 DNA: TGTGCCAGCAGCTTAGCACAGGGTGACTACAATGAGCAGTTCTTC

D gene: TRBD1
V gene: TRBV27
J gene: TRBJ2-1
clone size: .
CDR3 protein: CASSSDRGGEQFF
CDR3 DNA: TGTGCCAGCAGCTCAGACAGGGGAGGTGAGCAGTTCTTC

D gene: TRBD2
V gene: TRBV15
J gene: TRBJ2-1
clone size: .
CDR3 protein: CATSRGLRAGEGNEQFF
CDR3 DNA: TGTGCCACCAGCAGAGGATTACGAGCGGGAGAGGGTAATGAGCAGTTCTTC

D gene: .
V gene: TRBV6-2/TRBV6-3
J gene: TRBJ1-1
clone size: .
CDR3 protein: CASSDFINTEAFF
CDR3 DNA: TGTGCCAGCAGTGACTTTATAAACACTGAAGCTTTCTTT

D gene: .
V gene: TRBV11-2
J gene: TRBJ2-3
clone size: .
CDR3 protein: CASSLSTDTQYF
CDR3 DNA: TGTGCCAGCAGCTTATCCACTGATACGCAGTATTTT

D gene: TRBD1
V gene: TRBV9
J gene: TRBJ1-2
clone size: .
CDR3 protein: CASSALTGYGYTF
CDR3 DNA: TGTGCCAGCAGCGCCCTGACAGGGTATGGCTACACCTTC

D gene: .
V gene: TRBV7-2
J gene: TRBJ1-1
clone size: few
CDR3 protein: CASQATANTEAFF
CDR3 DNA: TGTGCCAGCCAGGCGACAGCTAACACTGAAGCTTTCTTT

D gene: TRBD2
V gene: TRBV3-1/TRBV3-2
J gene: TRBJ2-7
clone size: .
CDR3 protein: CASSRSSGSLYYEQYF
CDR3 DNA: TGTGCCAGCAGCCGCTCTAGCGGGAGCCTGTATTATGAGCAGTACTTC

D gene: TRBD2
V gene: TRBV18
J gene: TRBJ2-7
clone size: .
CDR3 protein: CASSPPGGYEQYF
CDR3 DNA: TGTGCCAGCTCACCCCCCGGGGGGTACGAGCAGTACTTC

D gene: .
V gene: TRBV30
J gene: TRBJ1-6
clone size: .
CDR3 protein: CAWSVLSGNSPLHF
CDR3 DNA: TGTGCCTGGAGTGTACTGTCAGGGAATTCACCCCTCCACTTT

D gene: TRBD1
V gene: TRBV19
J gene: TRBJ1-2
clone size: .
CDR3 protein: CASSPQTGTVYGYTF
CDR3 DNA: TGTGCCAGTAGTCCTCAGACAGGGACTGTCTATGGCTACACCTTC

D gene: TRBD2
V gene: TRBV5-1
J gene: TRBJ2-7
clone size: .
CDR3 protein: CASSLTSGRLEQYF
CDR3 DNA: TGCGCCAGCAGTCTGACTAGCGGGAGACTCGAGCAGTACTTC

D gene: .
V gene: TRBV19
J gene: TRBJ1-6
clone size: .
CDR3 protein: CASSIRQDTLGSPLHF
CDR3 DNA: TGTGCCAGTAGTATTCGTCAGGACACCCTGGGGTCACCCCTCCACTTT

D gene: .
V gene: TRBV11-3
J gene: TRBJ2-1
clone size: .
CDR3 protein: CASSLGSPGSEQFF
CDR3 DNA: TGTGCCAGCAGCTTAGGGTCACCAGGAAGTGAGCAGTTCTTC

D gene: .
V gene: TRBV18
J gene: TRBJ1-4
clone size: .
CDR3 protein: CASSPLAGAFREKLFF
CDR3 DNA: TGTGCCAGCTCACCCCTCGCGGGGGCGTTTCGGGAAAAACTGTTTTTT

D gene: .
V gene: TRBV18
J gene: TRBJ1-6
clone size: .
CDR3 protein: CASSPGRQRDNSPLHF
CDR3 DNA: TGTGCCAGCTCACCCGGTCGACAGCGGGATAATTCACCCCTCCACTTT

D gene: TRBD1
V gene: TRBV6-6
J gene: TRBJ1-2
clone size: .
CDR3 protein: CASNAQGAARGYTF
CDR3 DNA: TGTGCCAGCAACGCTCAGGGGGCAGCTCGGGGCTACACCTTC

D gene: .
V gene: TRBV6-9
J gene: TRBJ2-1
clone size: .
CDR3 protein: CASSYTDNEQFF
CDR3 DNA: TGTGCCAGCAGTTATACGGACAATGAGCAGTTCTTC

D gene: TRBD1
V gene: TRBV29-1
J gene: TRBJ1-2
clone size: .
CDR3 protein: CSVSEGQGGYGYTF
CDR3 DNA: TGCAGCGTTTCAGAGGGACAGGGAGGCTATGGCTACACCTTC

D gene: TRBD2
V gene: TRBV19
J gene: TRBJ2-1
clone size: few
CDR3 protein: CASSFGGSRNEQFF
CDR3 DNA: TGTGCCAGTAGTTTCGGGGGGTCCAGGAATGAGCAGTTCTTC

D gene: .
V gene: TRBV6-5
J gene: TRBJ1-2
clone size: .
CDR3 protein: CASSRPQGFNYGYTF
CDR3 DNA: TGTGCCAGCAGTCGGCCACAGGGTTTTAATTATGGCTACACCTTC